This is a list of T cell receptor beta chains from one sample in a study of OX40 agonist ivuxolimab in advanced cancers. Sequenced by immunoSEQ multiplex PCR; TCRdb stores in-frame clones only, minus some. Among approximately 17,000 clones listed, around 82% were seen once. Sequencing used CD4+ or CD8+ T cells sorted from blood, obtained in a trial of the OX40 agonist ivuxolimab. Receptor source: an adult with an advanced solid tumor such as melanoma, head and neck, liver or kidney cancer. CDR3s leave out the opening cysteine and the closing phenylalanine or tryptophan. D genes are given only for firm matches. The size entry is marked missing in some rows and otherwise reads once, few, many or a size class.

abundance	d_gene	j_gene	v_gene	CDR3aa
.	.	TRBJ1-1	TRBV11-2	ASSFDRKGTEAF
.	TRBD2	TRBJ2-3	TRBV9	ASSGRGGSSLRGHTQY
.	.	TRBJ1-2	TRBV11-2	ASRDPKGPDHNYGYT
.	.	TRBJ1-2	TRBV4-2	ASSAGRLYYGYT
.	TRBD2	TRBJ2-1	TRBV7-2	ASSLYLTSGIIGEQF
.	TRBD2	TRBJ2-5	TRBV28	ASRGVLAGETQY
once	TRBD1	TRBJ2-3	TRBV7-8	ASSLMVWGQGTDTQY
.	TRBD2	TRBJ2-1	TRBV9	ASSVGTRPYNEQF
.	.	TRBJ1-5	TRBV10-3	AVGHGSNQPQH
.	.	TRBJ2-1	TRBV5-1	ASSETGPGFTEQF
.	.	TRBJ1-1	TRBV28	ASSRVGQGTEAF
.	TRBD2	TRBJ2-1	TRBV10-3	AIGLAGVMKDNEQF
few	TRBD1	TRBJ2-7	TRBV9	ASSVDRGFYEQY
.	.	TRBJ2-3	TRBV19	ASSMLASTDTQY
.	.	TRBJ2-7	TRBV7-3	ASTTSGRAEQY
.	.	TRBJ1-5	TRBV21-1	ASSKGRAVFNQPQH
.	TRBD2	TRBJ2-5	TRBV29-1	SVGREAGETQY
.	TRBD2	TRBJ2-1	TRBV6-1	ASSPAGGGNEQF